The rows below give T cell receptor beta chains drawn from one sample of a study of tumor-infiltrating lymphocytes in oesophageal squamous cell carcinoma. A single record per CDR3 protein comes from TCRdb applying MiXCR to the PCR reads. The repertoire includes about 10,000 distinct CDR3 sequences, about three fifths of them detected once, and 25% to 30% sits in the top ten. Sequenced: esophageal tumor tissue. Every receptor here comes from a female donor with esophageal squamous cell carcinoma. Both conserved end residues are part of each CDR3. The D gene is left open where the match is weak. Clone size, where shown, is once, few, many, or a class for clones that have expanded.

d_call j_call v_call clone_size cdr3_aa cdr3_nt
- TRBJ2-3 TRBV6-1 - CASGLGGRADTQYF TGTGCCAGCGGACTAGGGGGCCGAGCAGATACGCAGTATTTT
TRBD2 TRBJ2-7 TRBV7-6 few CASSLNFGTSEQYF TGTGCCAGCAGCTTAAACTTCGGGACTAGCGAGCAGTACTTC
TRBD2 TRBJ2-7 TRBV6-5 - CASSDGLAGVTYEQYF TGTGCCAGCAGTGACGGACTAGCGGGAGTAACATACGAGCAGTACTTC
TRBD2 TRBJ2-1 TRBV27 once CASSSLAGVVGRNEQFF TGTGCCAGCAGTTCCCTAGCGGGAGTGGTGGGTAGGAATGAGCAGTTCTTC
- TRBJ2-3 TRBV7-8 - CASSPRWGAPDTDTQYF TGTGCCAGCAGCCCAAGGTGGGGGGCCCCCGACACAGATACGCAGTATTTT
- TRBJ1-1 TRBV6-6 - CASTGGLGNTEAFF TGTGCCAGCACCGGGGGTTTGGGGAACACTGAAGCTTTCTTT
- TRBJ2-5 TRBV7-4 - CASSLGGTGQETQYF TGTGCCAGCAGCTTAGGGGGGACGGGTCAAGAGACCCAGTACTTC
- TRBJ2-7 TRBV5-6 - CASSLEAIWQGTYEQYF TGTGCCAGCAGCTTGGAGGCGATCTGGCAGGGGACCTACGAGCAGTACTTC
TRBD1 TRBJ1-6 TRBV18 few CASSRQGYEQYF TGTGCCAGCTCACGACAGGGCTACGAGCAGTACTTT
TRBD1 TRBJ2-3 TRBV19 few CASSIFLRGLEDTQYF TGTGCCAGTAGTATCTTTCTCAGGGGGCTTGAAGATACGCAGTATTTT
TRBD2 TRBJ2-5 TRBV6-2/TRBV6-3 - CASKGLAGASFNEQYF TGTGCCAGCAAAGGACTAGCGGGAGCCTCGTTCAATGAGCAGTACTTC
TRBD1 TRBJ2-7 TRBV7-6 - CASSYGTGIEQYF TGTGCCAGCAGCTACGGGACAGGAATCGAGCAGTACTTC
- TRBJ2-1 TRBV7-3 - CASSLTGDSYNEQFF TGTGCCAGCAGCTTAACAGGAGACTCCTACAATGAGCAGTTCTTC
- TRBJ2-1 TRBV7-3 many CASSSSGGSYNEQFF TGTGCCAGCAGCTCAAGTGGGGGTTCCTACAATGAGCAGTTCTTC
- TRBJ2-2 TRBV7-2 large CASNEWGGARHTGELFF TGTGCCAGCAACGAATGGGGGGGGGCGCGCCACACCGGGGAGCTGTTTTTT
- TRBJ2-1 TRBV11-3 - CASSSTGRGTNEQFF TGTGCCAGCAGCTCCACGGGGCGGGGAACCAATGAGCAGTTCTTC
- TRBJ1-2 TRBV7-2 once CASSAQTSGGGRYGYTF TGTGCCAGCAGCGCCCAAACGTCGGGAGGGGGTCGATATGGCTACACCTTC
TRBD2 TRBJ2-3 TRBV7-6 - CASSDGLAGGQDTQYF TGTGCCAGCAGCGATGGACTAGCGGGAGGGCAAGATACGCAGTATTTT
- TRBJ2-7 TRBV12-3/TRBV12-4 - CASSLFRGRSYEQYF TGTGCCAGCAGTTTATTCCGGGGGCGAAGCTACGAGCAGTACTTC
- TRBJ2-7 TRBV7-6 - CASSPGTEQYF TGTGCCAGCAGCCCAGGAACCGAGCAGTACTTC
TRBD1 TRBJ2-1 TRBV7-2 medium-sized CASSLGGQTYNEQFF TGTGCCAGCAGCTTAGGGGGACAGACCTACAATGAGCAGTTCTTC